The 13 T cell receptor beta chains below were found in one sample sequenced in a study of control samples from healthy donors and cancer patients. Profiled with immunoSEQ multiplex PCR; TCRdb holds only in-frame clones, not every one. The table has some 80,000 clones, about 87% seen once. Sequencing was carried out using PBMCs. These receptors were collected from a woman aged 60 to 75 with head and neck cancer.

This clone was recorded once. The V and J genes are TRBV5-1 and TRBJ2-5; 10 bases are a match to TRBD1. The CDR3 loop spans 17 amino acids. Trimming at V came to 0 bases and at J to 5 bases, leaving 10 bases not matched to a gene. Germline CDR1 and CDR2: SGHRS and YFSETQ. The CDR3 is CASSLDQGTGVGETQYF. CDR3 in DNA: TGCGCCAGCAGCTTGGATCAAGGGACAGGGGTGGGGGAGACCCAGTACTTC.

The V call is TRBV5-1, the J call TRBJ2-2; 11 bases are shared with TRBD1. Trimming took 3 bases from V and 6 from J; bases not matched to a gene: 7. The CDR3 has 16 amino acids. The germline V gene encodes CDR1 SGHRS and CDR2 YFSETQ. DNA for the CDR3: TGCGCCAGCAGCTGGACAGGGGGCCAAAACGCCGGGGAGCTGTTTTTT. It codes for CASSWTGGQNAGELFF.

The chain recombines TRBV6-5 with TRBJ1-1; D unclear. Germline CDR1 reads MNHEY; CDR2 reads SVGAGI. The CDR3 extends over 11 amino acids. Trimming removed 6 bases at V and 4 bases at J, with 6 bases between. CDR3 DNA: TGTGCCAGCAGCGGGCCCACTGAAGCTTTCTTT. Translation gives CASSGPTEAFF.

This chain links TRBV28 with TRBJ2-7; D is unclear. Germline V gene lookup returns CDR1 MDHEN and CDR2 SYDVKM. V was pared by 3 bases and J by 2 bases, with 8 bases between. The CDR3 spans 13 residues. The CDR3 protein is CASSLYQTYEQYF. CDR3 bases: TGTGCCAGCAGTTTGTATCAAACCTACGAGCAGTACTTC.

The chain combines TRBV3-1 (or the pseudogene TRBV3-2) with TRBJ2-1; D not resolved. Between the trimmed V and J ends, which lost 0 bases and 12 bases, there was a span of 15 bases. Germline lookup yields CDR1 LGHDT and CDR2 YNNKEL (reference sequence). This CDR3 spans 14 amino acids. The CDR3 region is CASSQEGHLPGQFF. For the CDR3, the DNA is TGTGCCAGCAGCCAAGAAGGGCACCTACCTGGGCAGTTCTTC.

J is TRBJ2-1 and V is TRBV25-1; D is perhaps TRBD2 (5 bases). This CDR3 contains 13 residues. Per germline, CDR1 MGHDK and CDR2 SYGVNS. V lost 7 bases and J lost 5, with 12 bases in between. This chain's CDR3 is CASNGRRDNEQFF. For the CDR3, the DNA is TGTGCCAGCAACGGCCGGCGGGACAATGAGCAGTTCTTC.

This clone appeared a single time. CDR3 sequence: CASSRGTSGRWGTGELFF. For the CDR3, the DNA is TGTGCCAGCAGCCGAGGGACTAGCGGGAGGTGGGGGACCGGGGAGCTGTTTTTT. The chain employs TRBV6-6 and TRBJ2-2, with 15 bases lining up with TRBD2. Germline V gene lookup returns CDR1 MNHNY and CDR2 SVGAGI (reference sequence). This CDR3 has 18 amino acids. The junction had 10 bases not matched to a gene; V was cut back by 6 bases and J by 5 bases.

The rearrangement joins TRBV7-2 to TRBJ2-5; D gene unclear. Germline lookup yields CDR1 SGHTA and CDR2 FQGNSA. The V end lost 2 bases, the J end lost 5 bases, and 12 bases lay between the germline ends. The CDR3 has 14 amino acids. CDR3 loop: CASSLRTGLETQYF. Written as DNA, the CDR3 is TGTGCCAGCAGCTTAAGGACCGGGCTCGAGACCCAGTACTTC.

This clone appeared a single time. This specimen includes other DNA sequences encoding the same CDR3. The J gene is TRBJ2-3, the V gene TRBV7-9; D is perhaps TRBD2 (5 bases). The CDR3 is 14 residues long. Germline V CDR1 and CDR2: SEHNR, FQNEAQ (reference sequence). V lost 0 bases and J lost 1, with 5 bases in between. CDR3 loop: CASSLAGGTDTQYF. DNA for the CDR3: TGTGCCAGCAGCTTAGCGGGAGGCACAGATACGCAGTATTTT. Using reference TRBV7-9 and TRBJ2-3 for the parts outside the CDR3, the full variable domain is DTGVSQNPRHKITKRGQNVTFRCDPISEHNRLYWYRQTLGQGPEFLTYFQNEAQLEKSRLLSDRFSAERPKGSFSTLEIQRTEQGDSAMYLCASSLAGGTDTQYFGPGTRLTVL.

V gene TRBV10-2 combines with J gene TRBJ2-7; either TRBD1 or TRBD2 may fit D (6 bases each). The CDR3 is 15 amino acids. The germline V gene encodes CDR1 WSHSY and CDR2 SAAADI. V was trimmed by 2 bases and J by 4 bases, leaving 15 bases between them. The CDR3 region is CASSEPHWGAYEQYF. In nucleotides, the CDR3 is TGCGCCAGCAGTGAGCCCCATTGGGGGGCTTACGAGCAGTACTTC.

The chain joins TRBV5-1 to TRBJ2-7; TRBD2 agrees at 11 bases. This CDR3 spans 18 amino acids. V lost 4 bases, J lost 2 bases, and 14 bases stayed unmatched. CDR1 SGHRS and CDR2 YFSETQ come from the germline V gene. CDR3 coding DNA: TGCGCCAGCAGCGTCACTAGCGGGAGTTCGGTAGGGACCTACGAGCAGTACTTC. This gives the protein CASSVTSGSSVGTYEQYF.

Written as DNA, the CDR3 is TGTGCCAGCAGCTTATCTAGCGGGAGTTCCTACGAGCAGTACTTC. Its protein product is CASSLSSGSSYEQYF. V usage is TRBV11-2 and J usage is TRBJ2-7, with 10 bases matching TRBD2. There are 15 residues in the CDR3. Per the germline V gene, CDR1 is SGHAT and CDR2 is FQNNGV. V lost 2 bases to trimming and J lost 1 base; unmatched junction nucleotides: 2.

The chain joins TRBV4-2 to TRBJ1-2; D is possibly TRBD1 (6 bases). The V gene's germline CDR1 is LGHNA and CDR2 YNFKEQ. Trimming cost V 0 bases and J 4 bases, with 12 bases left between them. The CDR3 runs 15 residues. CDR3 bases: TGTGCCAGCAGCCAAGATCTCCAGGGGAGCTATGGCTACACCTTC. Translation gives CASSQDLQGSYGYTF.